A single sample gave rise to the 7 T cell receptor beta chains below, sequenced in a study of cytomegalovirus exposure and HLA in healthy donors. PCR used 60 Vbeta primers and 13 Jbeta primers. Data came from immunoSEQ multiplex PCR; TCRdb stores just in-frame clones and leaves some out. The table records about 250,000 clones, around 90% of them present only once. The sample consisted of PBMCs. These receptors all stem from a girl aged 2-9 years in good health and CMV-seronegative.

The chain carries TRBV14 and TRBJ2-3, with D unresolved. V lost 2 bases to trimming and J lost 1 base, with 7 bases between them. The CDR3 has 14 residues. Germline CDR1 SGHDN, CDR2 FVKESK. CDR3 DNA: TGTGCCAGCAGCCAAAACTTAGGCACAGATACGCAGTATTTT. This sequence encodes CASSQNLGTDTQYF.

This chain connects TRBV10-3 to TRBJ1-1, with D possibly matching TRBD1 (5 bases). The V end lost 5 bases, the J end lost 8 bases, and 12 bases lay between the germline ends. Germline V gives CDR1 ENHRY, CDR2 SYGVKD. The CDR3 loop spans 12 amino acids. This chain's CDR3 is CAISLPGGEAFF. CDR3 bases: TGTGCCATCAGTCTGCCCGGGGGGGAAGCTTTCTTT.

CDR3 region: CASSSYGGAPSTDTQYF. CDR3 DNA: TGTGCCAGCAGCTCCTACGGGGGGGCCCCTAGCACAGATACGCAGTATTTT. The chain couples TRBV11-1 to TRBJ2-3; 8 nucleotides line up with TRBD2. CDR3 length equals 17 residues. V lost 4 bases and J lost 0; bases outside the gene matches: 9. Germline-derived CDR1 and CDR2 are SGHAT and FQDESV (reference sequence). Together with reference TRBV11-1 and TRBJ2-3, the CDR3 gives the full variable domain: EAEVAQSPRYKITEKSQAVAFWCDPISGHATLYWYRQILGQGPELLVQFQDESVVDDSQLPKDRFSAERLKGVDSTLKIQPAELGDSAMYLCASSSYGGAPSTDTQYFGPGTRLTVL.

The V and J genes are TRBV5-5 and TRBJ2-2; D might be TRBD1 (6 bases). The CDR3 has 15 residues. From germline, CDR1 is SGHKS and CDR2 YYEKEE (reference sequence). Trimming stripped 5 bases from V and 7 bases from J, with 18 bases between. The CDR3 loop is CASRVTGRAFGELFF. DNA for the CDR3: TGTGCCAGCAGAGTAACAGGGAGAGCGTTCGGGGAGCTGTTTTTT.

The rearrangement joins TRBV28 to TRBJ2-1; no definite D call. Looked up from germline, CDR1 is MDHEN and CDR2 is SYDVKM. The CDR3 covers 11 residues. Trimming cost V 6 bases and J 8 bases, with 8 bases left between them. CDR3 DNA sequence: TGTGCCAGCAGACATAGCTATGAGCAGTTCTTC. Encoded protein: CASRHSYEQFF. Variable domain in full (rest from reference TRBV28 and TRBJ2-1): DVKVTQSSRYLVKRTGEKVFLECVQDMDHENMFWYRQDPGLGLRLIYFSYDVKMKEKGDIPEGYSVSREKKERFSLILESASTNQTSMYLCASRHSYEQFFGPGTRLTVL.

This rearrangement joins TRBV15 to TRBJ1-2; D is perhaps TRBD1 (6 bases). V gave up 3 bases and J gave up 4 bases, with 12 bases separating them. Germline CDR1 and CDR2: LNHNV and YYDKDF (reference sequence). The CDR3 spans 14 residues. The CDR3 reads CATSRAGTSYGYTF. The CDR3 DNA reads TGTGCCACCAGCAGGGCCGGGACATCCTATGGCTACACCTTC.

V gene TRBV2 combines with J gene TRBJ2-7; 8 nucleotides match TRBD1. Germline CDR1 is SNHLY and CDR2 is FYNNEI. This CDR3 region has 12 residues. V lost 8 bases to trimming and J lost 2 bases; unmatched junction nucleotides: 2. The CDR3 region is CASGQGTYEQYF. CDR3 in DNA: TGTGCCAGCGGACAGGGAACCTACGAGCAGTACTTC.